This TCR beta chain was identified in a study of control samples from healthy donors and cancer patients. Clones were read by immunoSEQ multiplex PCR, and TCRdb kept only the in-frame ones, dropping some. The data hold roughly 100,000 clones, with 85% to 90% observed a single time. V lost 1 base, J lost 2 bases, and 8 bases lay in between. This CDR3 has 14 amino acids. CDR1 and CDR2 from the germline V gene are SGHTA and FQGNSA. The receptor comes from a man aged 60 to 75 with lung cancer. The chain carries TRBV7-2 and TRBJ1-2; a possible D gene is TRBD1 (5 bases). The sequenced material came from PBMCs. CDR3 residues: CASSLERQNYGYTF. The CDR3 DNA is TGTGCCAGCAGCTTAGAACGACAGAACTATGGCTACACCTTC.